The rows below give T cell receptor beta chains drawn from one sample of a study of blood T cell repertoires in COVID-19. The assay was immunoSEQ multiplex PCR, and TCRdb's table has in-frame clones only and misses some. The sample records about 300,000 clones, around 85% being singletons. The material sequenced was PBMCs or T cells enriched from blood (not recorded which). The receptors originated from a woman aged 45-65 years who had recovered from COVID-19. Each CDR3 is given with its conserved first and last residue. D genes are given only for firm matches. Size tells how often a clone was seen (once, few, many) or the class of an expanded clone, and some rows leave it out.

d_call,clone_size,v_call,j_call,cdr3_nt,cdr3_aa
NA,NA,TRBV28,TRBJ1-2,TGTGCCAGCAGATCTACTTTAGTCTATGGCTACACCTTC,CASRSTLVYGYTF
TRBD1,NA,TRBV27,TRBJ1-4,TGTGCCAGCAGTCCGACAGGGAGTATTCGAAAACTGTTTTTT,CASSPTGSIRKLFF
TRBD2,NA,TRBV29-1,TRBJ2-3,TGCAGCGTTGGACTAGCGGGGCCCAGGGATACGCAGTATTTT,CSVGLAGPRDTQYF
NA,NA,TRBV20-1,TRBJ1-1,TGCAGTGCTAGTGGAGCGAACACTGAAGCTTTCTTT,CSASGANTEAFF
NA,NA,TRBV6-1,TRBJ2-7,TGTGCCAGCAGTGAGTGGACACGGAACTACGAGCAGTACTTC,CASSEWTRNYEQYF
NA,once,TRBV19,TRBJ2-7,TGTCCTATCTATCCCGGGAGAGGAAACGAGCAGTACTTC,CPIYPGRGNEQYF
TRBD2,NA,TRBV27,TRBJ2-6,TGTGCCAGCAGCCCAAGACTAGCGGGCCTCTCTGGGGCCAACGTCCTGACTTTC,CASSPRLAGLSGANVLTF
NA,NA,TRBV11-3,TRBJ1-1,TGTGCCAGCAGCTTACGGGGGTACACTGAAGCTTTCTTT,CASSLRGYTEAFF
TRBD1,NA,TRBV11-3,TRBJ2-1,TGTGCCAGCAGCGCCGGGACAGTGGACGATGAGCAGTTCTTC,CASSAGTVDDEQFF
NA,NA,TRBV5-5,TRBJ1-2,TGTGCCAGCAGCCGATCTACAGGGTTGGGAGCTAACTATGGCTACACCTTC,CASSRSTGLGANYGYTF
TRBD2,NA,TRBV7-6,TRBJ2-7,TGTGCCAGCAGCTCCCTCGGCGGGGGGGTCGAGCAGTACTTC,CASSSLGGGVEQYF
NA,once,TRBV5-1,TRBJ2-5,TGCGCCAGCAGCTTGGAGGGGGGGGGCCAAGAGACCCAGTACTTC,CASSLEGGGQETQYF
NA,NA,TRBV6-5,TRBJ1-5,TGTGCCACTACTCAGGGGCGTACGGGCAATCAGCCCCAGCATTTT,CATTQGRTGNQPQHF
TRBD1,few,TRBV19,TRBJ1-6,TGTGCCAGTACCTCGACAGGGGATGGATCACCCCTCCACTTT,CASTSTGDGSPLHF
NA,once,TRBV19,TRBJ2-7,TGTGCCAGTAGTACCAGGGATTTGGACGAGCAGTACTTC,CASSTRDLDEQYF
NA,once,TRBV5-1,TRBJ2-7,TGCGCCAGCAGGCGAAGCTCGCACGACTCCTACGAGCAGTACTTC,CASRRSSHDSYEQYF
NA,once,TRBV6-2/TRBV6-3,TRBJ1-6,TGTGCCAGCAGTCCCCCAGAGGATAATTCACCCCTCCACTTT,CASSPPEDNSPLHF
TRBD1,once,TRBV5-6,TRBJ2-7,TGTGCCAGCGGGGGAAGGGGGACAGCCGGTGTATACGAGCAGTACTTC,CASGGRGTAGVYEQYF
NA,NA,TRBV9,TRBJ1-1,TGTGCCAGCAGCGTAGCTTCCCGTGCGGAAGCTTTCTTT,CASSVASRAEAFF
TRBD1,NA,TRBV5-1,TRBJ1-6,TGCGCCAGCAGGCTTACCCCGGGACAGGGTAATTCACCCCTCCACTTT,CASRLTPGQGNSPLHF
NA,once,TRBV4-1,TRBJ1-3,TGCGCCAGCAGCCAAGATCTCGGTATCTCTGGAAACACCATATATTTT,CASSQDLGISGNTIYF
NA,NA,TRBV7-9,TRBJ2-2,TGTGCCAGCAGCGAGTTCGGGAACACCGGGGAGCTGTTTTTT,CASSEFGNTGELFF
NA,NA,TRBV11-2,TRBJ2-7,TGTGCCAGCAGCTTTTACAGGGTCGAATACGAGCAGTACTTC,CASSFYRVEYEQYF
NA,NA,TRBV4-2,TRBJ1-1,TGTGCCAGCAGCCCGAGGAACACTGAAGCTTTCTTT,CASSPRNTEAFF
TRBD1,NA,TRBV7-8,TRBJ1-6,TGTGCCAGCAGCTCCTGGACAGGGAACTCCTATAATTCACCCCTCCACTTT,CASSSWTGNSYNSPLHF